Shown below are 8 T cell receptor beta chains from a single sample sequenced in a study of long-term antiretroviral therapy in people with HIV. immunoSEQ v3.0 was run at survey level. This table comes from immunoSEQ multiplex PCR, and its TCRdb copy is limited to in-frame clones, with some not included. The repertoire consists of tens of thousands of clones, with roughly 84% occurring once and the leading ten covering 7% to 9.5%. This specimen was unsorted PBMCs, taken 1.2 years after starting antiretroviral therapy. All receptors come from a woman in her thirties or forties with HIV.

V usage is TRBV9 and J usage is TRBJ2-3, with TRBD2 matching over 11 bases. CDR1 and CDR2 (germline): SGDLS, YYNGEE. The CDR3 has 16 residues. J gave up 0 bases and V 4 bases, and 4 bases lay outside the gene matches. This CDR3 reads CASSNRLAGSTDTQYF. CDR3 nucleotide sequence: TGTGCCAGCAGCAACCGACTAGCGGGAAGCACAGATACGCAGTATTTT.

The chain links TRBV7-7 to TRBJ2-3, with TRBD1 matching over 8 bases. With 4 bases clipped from V and 3 bases from J, the junction kept 6 bases outside the gene matches. The germline V gene encodes CDR1 SSHAT and CDR2 FNYEAQ (reference sequence). The CDR3 length is 15 residues. CDR3 sequence: CASSSGTGGTDTQYF. Here the CDR3 DNA reads TGTGCCAGCAGCTCGGGGACAGGTGGGACAGATACGCAGTATTTT.

The chain's CDR3 is CASSTREGTEAFF. The CDR3, as DNA: TGTGCCAGCAGTACCCGAGAGGGCACTGAAGCTTTCTTT. This chain uses TRBV6-4 with TRBJ1-1, with unresolved D. The CDR3 runs 13 residues. Germline V CDR1 and CDR2: MRHNA, SNTAGT. V lost 5 bases, J lost 4 bases, and 11 bases lay in between.

The chain is built from TRBV19 and TRBJ2-7; 9 bases agree with TRBD2. The CDR3 loop spans 15 amino acids. Per the germline V gene, CDR1 is LNHDA and CDR2 is SQIVND (reference sequence). V was pared by 6 bases and J by 2 bases, with 8 bases of the junction left unmatched. CDR3 sequence reads: CASSQTSGHTYEQYF. Written as DNA, the CDR3 is TGTGCCAGTAGCCAAACTAGCGGGCACACCTACGAGCAGTACTTC.

V and J are TRBV5-5 and TRBJ1-1; possible D gene TRBD1, 6 bases. Germline CDR1 reads SGHKS; CDR2 reads YYEKEE (reference sequence). There are 16 residues in the CDR3. V was pared by 0 bases and J by 2 bases, with 14 bases between. The chain's CDR3 is CASSLDPTGFNTEAFF. The CDR3 DNA follows: TGTGCCAGCAGCTTGGATCCGACAGGCTTTAACACTGAAGCTTTCTTT.

The gene calls are TRBV4-1 and TRBJ1-6; TRBD1 matches at 7 bases. The CDR3 has 15 amino acids. The V gene's germline CDR1 is MGHRA and CDR2 YSYEKL. V was clipped by 3 bases and J by 14 bases; unmatched bases: 13. The DNA for the CDR3 is TGCGCCAGCAGCCAGGGTCGGGGACAGACGCTGGCCCTCCACTTT. Protein product: CASSQGRGQTLALHF.

The CDR3 protein is CASSLVRTSSNEQFF. The CDR3 DNA is TGCGCCAGCAGCTTGGTAAGGACTAGCAGTAATGAGCAGTTCTTC. V and J are TRBV5-1 and TRBJ2-1; the match to TRBD2 covers 8 bases. The V gene end was trimmed by 0 bases and the J gene end by 7 bases; junction bases not matched to a gene: 6. Germline CDR1 is SGHRS and CDR2 is YFSETQ. This CDR3 spans 15 amino acids.

A single count supports this clone. V is TRBV7-9 and J is TRBJ2-2, with D maybe TRBD2 (6 bases). Looked up from germline, CDR1 is SEHNR and CDR2 is FQNEAQ (reference sequence). This CDR3 has 18 amino acids. Deletions cut 2 bases from V and 8 bases from J, with 24 bases between. The CDR3 region is CASSLRGYQREPEGELFF. The CDR3, as DNA: TGTGCCAGCAGCTTACGGGGGTACCAGCGTGAGCCCGAAGGGGAGCTGTTTTTT.